The 19 T cell receptor beta chains below come from one sample, sequenced in a study of blood T cell repertoires in COVID-19 (TCRdb year 2020). Library creation used the immunoSEQ multiplex PCR assay. TCRdb obtained this table from immuneACCESS and retained in-frame rearrangements with V and J assigned. These tables miss some clones; where compared with another copy, unresolved V genes account for less than half of the shortfall, and the remainder is unexplained. The sample yields about 40,000 clones; around 83% were counted once. The top ten hold 2.6% of the sample. The source material was peripheral blood. Receptors originate from a woman aged 60-75 years with acute or convalescent COVID-19.

The V gene is TRBV29-1, the J gene TRBJ2-7; TRBD2 matches at 13 bases. V dropped 5 bases and J dropped 5; count of bases not matched to a gene: 9. Germline V gene data show CDR1 as SQVTM and CDR2 as ANQGSEA. The CDR3 has 15 residues. CDR3 in DNA: TGCAGCGTTTCTTGGACTAGCGGGGGACTAAACGAGCAGTACTTC. Translation: CSVSWTSGGLNEQYF.

J is TRBJ1-6 and V is TRBV3-1 (or the pseudogene TRBV3-2); no firm D call. Trimming took off 0 bases at V and 7 bases at J, with 13 bases between the two ends. The CDR3 is 16 residues long. Looked up from germline, CDR1 is LGHDT and CDR2 is YNNKEL (reference sequence). In nucleotides, the CDR3 is TGTGCCAGCAGCCAAGATGCACGAACAATAAATTCACCCCTCCACTTT. Translating it yields CASSQDARTINSPLHF.

The V call is TRBV20-1, the J call TRBJ2-3; D is undetermined. Germline-derived CDR1 and CDR2 are DFQATT and SNEGSKA (reference sequence). V lost 3 bases to trimming and J lost 0 bases, with 7 bases between them. The CDR3 has 13 amino acids. As DNA, the CDR3 is TGCAGTGCTAGTTTAGTGAGCACAGATACGCAGTATTTT. Its protein is CSASLVSTDTQYF.

The gene calls are TRBV6-4 and TRBJ2-6; tentatively, D is TRBD1 (5 bases). The CDR3 runs 15 residues. V lost 2 bases and J lost 0, with 5 bases in between. The germline CDR1 and CDR2 sequences are MRHNA and SNTAGT. The CDR3 region is CASSDDSSGANVLTF. CDR3 DNA: TGTGCCAGCAGTGACGACAGCTCTGGGGCCAACGTCCTGACTTTC.

The chain carries TRBV7-2 and TRBJ2-5, with a possible D match to TRBD2 (6 bases). The CDR3 has 15 amino acids. CDR1 is SGHTA, CDR2 FQGNSA, per germline. Trimming took off 6 bases at V and 2 bases at J, with 16 bases between the two ends. CDR3 sequence (DNA): TGTGCCAGCAGTCCAAAGAAGGCGGGACAAGAGACCCAGTACTTC. This sequence encodes CASSPKKAGQETQYF.

The genes are TRBV7-6 and TRBJ1-6; D not certain. CDR3 size: 13 residues. Trimming pared 3 bases from V and 7 bases from J, leaving 7 bases between. Germline V gene data show CDR1 as SGHVS and CDR2 as FNYEAQ. As DNA, the CDR3 is TGTGCCAGCAGCTTGGGGAGGAATTCACCCCTCCACTTT. Amino acid sequence: CASSLGRNSPLHF.

The V call is TRBV5-4, the J call TRBJ1-2, with a possible D match to TRBD1 (5 bases). Per germline, CDR1 SGHNT and CDR2 YYREEE (reference sequence). V was cut by 0 bases and J by 7 bases, with 7 bases left in between. This CDR3 is 12 amino acids long. The CDR3 region has the DNA TGTGCCAGCAGCTTGGTGGGGGGTGGCTACACCTTC. Translated, it gives CASSLVGGGYTF.

The chain employs TRBV27 and TRBJ1-6; 9 bases match TRBD1. The V segment lost 2 bases and the J segment 5 bases; nucleotides outside the gene matches: 1. CDR1 and CDR2 (germline): MNHEY, SMNVEV (reference sequence). CDR3 length: 15 residues. CDR3 DNA: TGTGCCAGCAGTTTAAGGACAGGGGATAATTCACCCCTCCACTTT. It translates to CASSLRTGDNSPLHF.

J is TRBJ1-2 and V is TRBV7-9; D call uncertain. Trimming stripped 2 bases from V and 2 bases from J, with 6 bases between. Germline CDR1 and CDR2: SEHNR and FQNEAQ (reference sequence). CDR3 length: 13 amino acids. CDR3 in amino acids: CASSLSRNYGYTF. CDR3 coding DNA: TGTGCCAGCAGCTTAAGCCGGAACTATGGCTACACCTTC.

This clone turned up a few times. V is TRBV29-1 and J is TRBJ2-1; D unresolved. Trimming removed 6 bases from V and 6 bases from J, with 12 bases in between. Germline V lookup: CDR1 SQVTM, CDR2 ANQGSEA. The CDR3 runs to 12 residues. CDR3 residues: CSVRQRANEQFF. DNA for the CDR3: TGCAGCGTCCGGCAGCGCGCCAATGAGCAGTTCTTC.

This sequence joins TRBV24-1 and TRBJ2-3; TRBD2 agrees at 9 bases. Per germline, CDR1 KGHDR and CDR2 SFDVKD. CDR3 size: 18 residues. V was pared by 8 bases and J by 0 bases, with 14 bases of the junction left unmatched. CDR3: CATKCRAGGPDSTDTQYF. Here the CDR3 DNA reads TGTGCCACCAAATGTAGGGCGGGAGGGCCAGATAGCACAGATACGCAGTATTTT.

This chain joins TRBV12-2 and TRBJ1-1. TRBV12-2 has pseudogene status. This CDR3 contains 17 residues. CDR3 amino acids: CASRLAPPGSMNTEAFF. The CDR3 DNA is TGTGCAAGTCGCTTAGCCCCTCCGGGATCAATGAACACTGAAGCTTTCTTT.

Concerning this clone itself: The same CDR3 can be traced to other DNA sequences in this sample. The V and J genes are TRBV9 and TRBJ1-1; no clear D. V was clipped by 5 bases and J by 5 bases, with 10 bases between them. Germline CDR1 and CDR2: SGDLS and YYNGEE. The CDR3 loop spans 12 amino acids. The CDR3 DNA reads as TGTGCCAGCAGTCCAGGCACTACTGAAGCTTTCTTT. This encodes CASSPGTTEAFF.

This chain uses TRBV19 with TRBJ1-5; TRBD1 is a possible D gene (5 bases). This CDR3 has 17 amino acids. The V and J ends lost 1 base and 7 bases respectively, with 20 bases between them. Germline V gives CDR1 LNHDA, CDR2 SQIVND (reference sequence). CDR3 in DNA: TGTGCCAGTAGTATAGTGGAGGGACGCGTCGTAGGGCAGCCCCAGCATTTT. Amino acid sequence: CASSIVEGRVVGQPQHF.

This clone has just a few counts. The genes are TRBV6-4 and TRBJ1-1; 8 bases match TRBD1. The V gene end was trimmed by 2 bases and the J gene end by 0 bases; junction bases not matched to a gene: 8. Per germline, CDR1 MRHNA and CDR2 SNTAGT. The CDR3 loop spans 17 amino acids. The CDR3 spells CASSDRTGIPMNTEAFF. CDR3 coding DNA: TGTGCCAGCAGTGACCGGACAGGGATCCCCATGAACACTGAAGCTTTCTTT.

V gene TRBV19 combines with J gene TRBJ1-6; no definite D call. CDR3 length: 13 amino acids. Germline CDR1 is LNHDA and CDR2 is SQIVND (reference sequence). V was clipped by 3 bases and J by 9 bases, with 9 bases between them. CDR3 nucleotide sequence: TGTGCCAGTAGTATGGACTCTGGTTCACCCCTCCACTTT. Translation gives CASSMDSGSPLHF.

The J gene is TRBJ1-1, the V gene TRBV25-1, with D maybe TRBD1 (6 bases). V was trimmed by 4 bases and J by 2 bases, leaving 11 bases between them. The CDR3 spans 14 residues. The germline gives CDR1 MGHDK, CDR2 SYGVNS. The CDR3: CASSGPTGNTEAFF. Written as DNA, the CDR3 is TGTGCCAGCAGTGGCCCGACAGGAAACACTGAAGCTTTCTTT. Based on the CDR3 plus reference TRBV25-1 and TRBJ1-1, the full variable domain is EADIYQTPRYLVIGTGKKITLECSQTMGHDKMYWYQQDPGMELHLIHYSYGVNSTEKGDLSSESTVSRIRTEHFPLTLESARPSHTSQYLCASSGPTGNTEAFFGQGTRLTVV.

This rearrangement joins TRBV5-8 to TRBJ1-2; no clear D. This CDR3 is 15 amino acids long. Trimming left V 4 bases short and J 2 bases short, with 15 bases between. Germline V gene sequence: CDR1 SGHTS, CDR2 YDEGEE. The CDR3: CASSPPAGANYGYTF. As DNA, the CDR3 is TGTGCCAGCAGCCCCCCCGCGGGCGCCAACTATGGCTACACCTTC. Drawing the rest from reference TRBV5-8 and TRBJ1-2, the complete variable domain is EAGVTQSPTHLIKTRGQQATLRCSPISGHTSVYWYQQALGLGLQFLLWYDEGEERNRGNFPPRFSGRQFPNYSSELNVNALELEDSALYLCASSPPAGANYGYTFGSGTRLTVV.

This chain's CDR3 is CAISVGQGNTGELFF. The DNA for the CDR3 is TGTGCCATCAGTGTAGGACAGGGGAACACCGGGGAGCTGTTTTTT. This chain joins TRBV10-3 and TRBJ2-2; 8 bases are shared with TRBD1. Trimming removed 4 bases from V and 1 base from J; junction bases left unmatched: 2. From germline, CDR1 is ENHRY and CDR2 SYGVKD. The CDR3 covers 15 residues.